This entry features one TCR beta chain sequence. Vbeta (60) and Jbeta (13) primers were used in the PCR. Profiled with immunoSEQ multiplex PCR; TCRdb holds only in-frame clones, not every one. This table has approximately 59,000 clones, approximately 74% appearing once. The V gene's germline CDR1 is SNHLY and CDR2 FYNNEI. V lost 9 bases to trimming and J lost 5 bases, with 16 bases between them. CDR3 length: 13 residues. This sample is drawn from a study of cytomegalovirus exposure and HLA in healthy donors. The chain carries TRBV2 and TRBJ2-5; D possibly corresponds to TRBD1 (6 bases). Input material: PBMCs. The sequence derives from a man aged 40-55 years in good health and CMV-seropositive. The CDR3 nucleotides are TGTGCCAGGGAGCGGTCCCAGGGGGAGACCCAGTACTTC. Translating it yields CARERSQGETQYF.